The T cell receptor beta chain described here comes from a study of blood T cells in healthy people across ages. Background on the study: For every two T cells, template switching captured about one barcoded beta molecule.

Findings and limits, study-wide: Across the age range, TCR beta diversity per million T cells fell in a roughly linear way. Fewer expanded clones and more diversity marked long-lived versus aged donors. Donor CMV status, an unknown factor, possibly confounded changes in expanded clonotypes.

The use of a sample-barcoded 5' primer and a J-beta primer mix characterized a second PCR of about 7 to 12 cycles. TCRdb used MiXCR to reprocess the 5' RACE reads, holding one entry per CDR3 protein. The table lists about 800,000 distinct CDR3 sequences, more than 45% of them singletons. The germline V gene encodes CDR1 MNHEY and CDR2 SVGEGT. V was trimmed by 8 bases and J by 0 bases, leaving 12 bases between them. The CDR3 is 14 amino acids. For this clonotype: The antigen is not known.

The chain has TRBV6-2 or TRBV6-3 and TRBJ2-3; perhaps TRBD2 as D (5 bases). Source material: blood. The TCR comes from a man under 40 in good health. CDR3 residues: CASGGGDSTDTQYF. DNA of the CDR3: TGTGCCAGCGGCGGAGGAGATAGCACAGATACGCAGTATTTT.